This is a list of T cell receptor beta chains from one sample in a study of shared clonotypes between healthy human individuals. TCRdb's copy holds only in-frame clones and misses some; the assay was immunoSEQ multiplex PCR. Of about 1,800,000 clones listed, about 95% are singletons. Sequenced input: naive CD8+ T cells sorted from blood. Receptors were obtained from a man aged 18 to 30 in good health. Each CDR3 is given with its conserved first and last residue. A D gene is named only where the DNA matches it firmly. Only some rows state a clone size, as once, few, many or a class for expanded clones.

CASSLPDQGYNEQFF,TGTGCCAGCAGCCTACCAGATCAGGGCTACAATGAGCAGTTCTTC,TRBV7-9,NA,TRBJ2-1,NA
CASSSRLAGPSTDTQYF,TGTGCCAGCAGCTCCCGACTAGCGGGTCCCAGCACAGATACGCAGTATTTT,TRBV5-4,NA,TRBJ2-3,TRBD2
CASSSQIQGWGEETQYF,TGTGCCAGCAGCTCTCAAATACAGGGGTGGGGTGAAGAGACCCAGTACTTC,TRBV7-6,NA,TRBJ2-5,TRBD1
CASGLAARADYEQYF,TGTGCTAGTGGTTTGGCTGCCAGGGCAGACTACGAGCAGTACTTC,TRBV12-5,NA,TRBJ2-7,NA
CASSPGSSSETQYF,TGTGCCAGCAGCCCAGGATCTAGCTCAGAGACCCAGTACTTC,TRBV5-6,NA,TRBJ2-5,NA
CASSGEDRGHGYTF,TGTGCCAGCAGCGGAGAAGACAGGGGCCATGGCTACACCTTC,TRBV9,NA,TRBJ1-2,TRBD1
CAWSVDSQETQYF,TGTGCCTGGAGTGTAGACAGTCAAGAGACCCAGTACTTC,TRBV30,few,TRBJ2-5,NA
CASSLGVTSEAYEQYF,TGTGCCAGCAGCTTAGGCGTGACTAGCGAGGCCTACGAGCAGTACTTC,TRBV7-2,NA,TRBJ2-7,TRBD2
CASLGTPTQSIQYF,TGTGCCAGCTTGGGAACACCCACCCAAAGCATTCAGTACTTC,TRBV21-1,NA,TRBJ2-4,NA
CASSYGAGSQPQHF,TGTGCCAGCAGTTATGGTGCGGGGTCTCAGCCCCAGCATTTT,TRBV6-6,once,TRBJ1-5,NA